The rows below give T cell receptor beta chains drawn from one sample of a study of T-cell memory formation after mild COVID-19. MiXCR, applied by TCRdb to the 5' RACE reads, yields one record per CDR3 protein. The repertoire holds approximately 290,000 distinct CDR3 sequences, with about a sixth as singletons. The material sequenced was PBMCs or a T cell subset sorted from them (not recorded which). The receptors were sampled from a man aged 18-30 years who had mild COVID-19 (a few samples of this study predate the infection). Cell type and time point are not known. CDR3s include the opening cysteine and the closing phenylalanine or tryptophan. A D gene is named only where the DNA matches it firmly. The listing skips clone size in some rows; elsewhere it reads once, few, many or a size class.

d_call: .; clone_size: .; j_call: TRBJ2-6; v_call: TRBV5-1; cdr3_aa: CASSLVGMTGANVLTF; cdr3_nt: TGCGCCAGCAGCTTGGTAGGGATGACTGGGGCCAACGTCCTGACTTTC
d_call: TRBD1; clone_size: few; j_call: TRBJ2-6; v_call: TRBV5-5; cdr3_aa: CASSSRGTGANVLTF; cdr3_nt: TGTGCCAGCAGCAGCAGGGGGACTGGGGCCAACGTCCTGACTTTC
d_call: .; clone_size: .; j_call: TRBJ2-1; v_call: TRBV9; cdr3_aa: CASSVVGGGSSDEQFF; cdr3_nt: TGTGCCAGCAGCGTAGTGGGCGGGGGCTCGAGCGATGAGCAGTTCTTC
d_call: .; clone_size: .; j_call: TRBJ2-2; v_call: TRBV5-1; cdr3_aa: CASSRTGLGTGELFF; cdr3_nt: TGCGCCAGCAGCCGGACCGGACTGGGCACCGGGGAGCTGTTTTTT
d_call: TRBD2; clone_size: few; j_call: TRBJ2-1; v_call: TRBV12-3/TRBV12-4; cdr3_aa: CASRPGTSGVNEQFF; cdr3_nt: TGTGCCAGCAGACCCGGGACTAGCGGGGTCAATGAGCAGTTCTTC
d_call: .; clone_size: .; j_call: TRBJ1-5; v_call: TRBV6-2/TRBV6-3; cdr3_aa: CASSYYPGKNQPQHF; cdr3_nt: TGTGCCAGCAGTTACTACCCAGGGAAGAATCAGCCCCAGCATTTT
d_call: TRBD1; clone_size: .; j_call: TRBJ2-6; v_call: TRBV28; cdr3_aa: CASSRTHTGGWGANVLTF; cdr3_nt: TGTGCCAGCAGTAGGACCCACACAGGGGGGTGGGGGGCCAACGTCCTGACTTTC
d_call: .; clone_size: .; j_call: TRBJ2-2; v_call: TRBV5-4; cdr3_aa: CASKGGGTGELFF; cdr3_nt: TGTGCCAGCAAGGGGGGAGGCACCGGGGAGCTGTTTTTT
d_call: TRBD1; clone_size: .; j_call: TRBJ2-7; v_call: TRBV2; cdr3_aa: CASSVTGGSYEQYF; cdr3_nt: TGTGCCAGCAGCGTTACAGGGGGATCCTACGAGCAGTACTTC
d_call: TRBD1; clone_size: .; j_call: TRBJ1-1; v_call: TRBV7-2; cdr3_aa: CASGSQGRNTEAFF; cdr3_nt: TGTGCCAGCGGATCACAGGGGAGGAACACTGAAGCTTTCTTT
d_call: .; clone_size: few; j_call: TRBJ1-3; v_call: TRBV4-2; cdr3_aa: CASSQERNTIYF; cdr3_nt: TGTGCCAGCAGCCAAGAGCGAAACACCATATATTTT
d_call: .; clone_size: few; j_call: TRBJ1-6; v_call: TRBV15; cdr3_aa: CATSRESPIRSYNSPLHF; cdr3_nt: TGTGCCACCAGCAGAGAATCACCGATCCGCTCCTATAATTCACCCCTCCACTTT
d_call: .; clone_size: .; j_call: TRBJ1-2; v_call: TRBV12-3/TRBV12-4; cdr3_aa: CASSLGGAPFPYGYTF; cdr3_nt: TGTGCCAGCAGTTTGGGCGGGGCCCCATTTCCCTATGGCTACACCTTC
d_call: .; clone_size: many; j_call: TRBJ2-5; v_call: TRBV10-1; cdr3_aa: CASSDGNQETQYF; cdr3_nt: TGCGCCAGCAGTGATGGAAACCAAGAGACCCAGTACTTC
d_call: .; clone_size: many; j_call: TRBJ2-3; v_call: TRBV11-2; cdr3_aa: CASRNLRGLEGTQYF; cdr3_nt: TGTGCCAGCAGGAATCTCAGGGGTCTCGAGGGTACGCAGTATTTT
d_call: TRBD1; clone_size: few; j_call: TRBJ1-2; v_call: TRBV20-1; cdr3_aa: CSVRGLGYGYTF; cdr3_nt: TGCAGTGTGAGGGGGCTTGGCTATGGCTACACCTTC
d_call: TRBD1; clone_size: few; j_call: TRBJ1-1; v_call: TRBV7-9; cdr3_aa: CASSLEGTDTEAFF; cdr3_nt: TGTGCCAGCAGCTTAGAAGGGACAGACACTGAAGCTTTCTTT
d_call: .; clone_size: few; j_call: TRBJ1-4; v_call: TRBV20-1; cdr3_aa: CSARNVAANEKLFF; cdr3_nt: TGCAGTGCTAGGAACGTTGCCGCCAATGAAAAACTGTTTTTT
d_call: TRBD2; clone_size: many; j_call: TRBJ2-3; v_call: TRBV20-1; cdr3_aa: CSASPLAGGDDTQYF; cdr3_nt: TGCAGTGCTAGTCCGCTAGCGGGGGGAGATGATACGCAGTATTTT
d_call: .; clone_size: .; j_call: TRBJ2-5; v_call: TRBV7-8; cdr3_aa: CASSLESGTQGRETQYF; cdr3_nt: TGTGCCAGCAGCTTAGAATCCGGGACGCAAGGGAGGGAGACCCAGTACTTC
d_call: TRBD2; clone_size: few; j_call: TRBJ2-5; v_call: TRBV4-3; cdr3_aa: CASSPWGAGGPETQYF; cdr3_nt: TGCGCCAGCAGCCCCTGGGGGGCGGGGGGGCCGGAGACCCAGTACTTC
d_call: .; clone_size: .; j_call: TRBJ1-1; v_call: TRBV2; cdr3_aa: CASSVVKAGTAEAFF; cdr3_nt: TGTGCCAGCAGTGTTGTCAAGGCAGGGACGGCTGAAGCTTTCTTT
d_call: .; clone_size: many; j_call: TRBJ1-2; v_call: TRBV7-8; cdr3_aa: CASSLAAGPAGGYTF; cdr3_nt: TGTGCCAGCAGCTTAGCCGCGGGGCCGGCGGGGGGCTACACCTTC
d_call: .; clone_size: .; j_call: TRBJ2-2; v_call: TRBV5-4; cdr3_aa: CASSPARGDGELFF; cdr3_nt: TGTGCCAGCAGCCCCGCTAGGGGAGACGGGGAGCTGTTTTTT
d_call: TRBD1; clone_size: few; j_call: TRBJ1-3; v_call: TRBV10-2; cdr3_aa: CASRGTGSGNTIYF; cdr3_nt: TGCGCCAGCAGGGGGACAGGCTCTGGAAACACCATATATTTT
d_call: .; clone_size: few; j_call: TRBJ2-2; v_call: TRBV9; cdr3_aa: CASSIQGAGELFF; cdr3_nt: TGTGCCAGCAGTATCCAGGGAGCCGGGGAGCTGTTTTTT